This T cell receptor (beta chain) was obtained from a study of blood T cell repertoires in COVID-19. Across the study: The samples span acute and convalescent COVID-19 from the United States, Italy and Spain. The cDNA or gDNA used as material had been derived from T cells, B-cell-depleted T cells, or PBMCs.

Authors' methods: Nucleated cell counts were estimated from reference gene primer amplification. The data were produced by immunoSEQ multiplex PCR, yet TCRdb's version contains in-frame clones alone and is incomplete. That table supplies the V and J calls and clone size; D and trimming were determined from the DNA. The profile covers around 280,000 clones, with 85% to 90% appearing a single time and around 1.7% taken by the ten largest. Between the trimmed V and J ends, which lost 2 bases and 5 bases, there was a span of 15 bases. This CDR3 region has 15 residues. The germline V gene encodes CDR1 SGHTA and CDR2 FQGNSA. The study drew participants aged about 18 to 95 years from approximately 25 US areas.

The gene calls are TRBV7-2 and TRBJ2-5; D ambiguous. Sequences were obtained from PBMCs or T cells enriched from blood (not recorded which). The source of this sequence is a woman younger than 30 with acute COVID-19. The CDR3: CASSLLASLQETQYF. CDR3 sequence (DNA): TGTGCCAGCAGCTTATTAGCTTCCCTGCAGGAGACCCAGTACTTC.